This T cell receptor (beta chain) is from a study of patients and donors after allogeneic stem cell transplantation. TCRdb ran MiXCR on the RT-PCR reads and lists one entry per CDR3 protein. The data show some 200,000 distinct CDR3 sequences, with around two fifths seen just once and around 35% held by the top ten. V was shortened by 4 bases and J by 3 bases, with 7 bases between the two germline ends. The CDR3 runs to 13 residues. The germline V gene encodes CDR1 SNHLY and CDR2 FYNNEI. The clonotype was recovered from a human donor who was either an allogeneic HSCT recipient or a stem cell or donor lymphocyte infusion donor (not recorded which). It is not recorded whose cells these are; they may come from a transplant donor. Specimen: blood, either unsorted or a sorted T cell fraction (not recorded which). This sequence joins TRBV2 and TRBJ1-3; D ambiguous. The CDR3: CASSVRDGNTIYF. CDR3 nucleotide sequence: TGTGCCAGCAGTGTTAGGGATGGAAACACCATATATTTT.